These 5 T cell receptor beta chains were all obtained from the same sample, sequenced in a study of cytomegalovirus exposure and HLA in healthy donors. In the PCR, 60 Vbeta and 13 Jbeta primers were used. Assay used: immunoSEQ multiplex PCR; TCRdb lists only in-frame clones, some missing. The sample lists fewer than 200,000 clones; 80% to 85% were seen once. Sequenced sample: PBMCs. These receptors were collected from a male donor in good health and CMV-seronegative.

The CDR3 loop reads CASSQDMAGQGRNTIYF. CDR3 in DNA: TGTGCCAGCAGCCAAGACATGGCGGGACAGGGAAGAAACACCATATATTTT. The chain uses TRBV4-2 and TRBJ1-3; 9 bases are a match to TRBD1. Germline CDR1 reads LGHNA; CDR2 reads YNFKEQ. The CDR3 extends over 17 amino acids. The trim removed 0 bases at V and 5 bases at J, leaving 8 bases unmatched.

The genes are TRBV5-6 and TRBJ1-6, with a tentative D call TRBD1 (5 bases). The germline CDR1 and CDR2 sequences are SGHDT and YYEEEE. The CDR3 length is 14 residues. The ends were cut back, 0 bases at V and 6 bases at J, with 7 bases in the middle. CDR3 nucleotide sequence: TGTGCCAGCAGCTTGGGGGGGGGTAATTCACCCCTCCACTTT. Translation: CASSLGGGNSPLHF.

This chain links TRBV2 with TRBJ1-2; D is uncertain. V lost 2 bases, J lost 7 bases, and 8 bases lay in between. The V gene's germline CDR1 is SNHLY and CDR2 FYNNEI. This CDR3 has 12 amino acids. CDR3 DNA: TGTGCCAGCAGTGAACTTCCCCGTGGCTACACCTTC. Its translation is CASSELPRGYTF.

This rearrangement joins TRBV19 to TRBJ2-1; the match to TRBD1 covers 7 bases. From germline, CDR1 is LNHDA and CDR2 SQIVND (reference sequence). The CDR3 consists of 14 residues. J was trimmed by 3 bases and V by 6 bases; bases with no gene match: 5. The CDR3 loop is CASRTGYGYNEQFF. The CDR3, as DNA: TGTGCCAGTAGGACAGGGTACGGCTACAATGAGCAGTTCTTC.

The rearrangement uses TRBV9 and TRBJ2-7; the D gene is possibly TRBD2 (5 bases). CDR3 length equals 15 residues. The V gene lost 5 bases and the J gene lost 0 bases, with 15 bases spanning the gap. CDR1 is SGDLS, CDR2 YYNGEE, per germline. The CDR3 DNA reads as TGTGCCAGCAGTCCCACCCAGCGGAGCTCCTACGAGCAGTACTTC. It codes for CASSPTQRSSYEQYF.